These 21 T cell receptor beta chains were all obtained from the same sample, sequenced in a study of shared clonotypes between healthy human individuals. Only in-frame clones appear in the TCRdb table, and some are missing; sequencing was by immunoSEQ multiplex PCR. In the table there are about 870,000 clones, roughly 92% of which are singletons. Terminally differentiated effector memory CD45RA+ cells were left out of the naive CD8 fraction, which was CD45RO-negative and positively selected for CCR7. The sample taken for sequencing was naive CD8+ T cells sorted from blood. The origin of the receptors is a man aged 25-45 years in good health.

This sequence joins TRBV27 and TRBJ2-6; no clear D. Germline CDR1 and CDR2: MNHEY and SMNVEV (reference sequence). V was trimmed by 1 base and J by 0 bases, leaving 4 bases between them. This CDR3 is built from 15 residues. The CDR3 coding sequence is TGTGCCAGCAGTTTATGGGTCTCTGGGGCCAACGTCCTGACTTTC. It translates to CASSLWVSGANVLTF.

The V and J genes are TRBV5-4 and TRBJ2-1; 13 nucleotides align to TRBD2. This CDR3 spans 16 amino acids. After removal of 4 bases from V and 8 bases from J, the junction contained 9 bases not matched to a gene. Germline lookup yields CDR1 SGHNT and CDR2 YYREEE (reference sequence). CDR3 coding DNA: TGTGCCAGCAGCCCGGAGACTAGCGGGGGGTTGGATGAGCAGTTCTTC. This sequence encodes CASSPETSGGLDEQFF. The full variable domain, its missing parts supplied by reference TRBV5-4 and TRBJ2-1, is ETGVTQSPTHLIKTRGQQVTLRCSSQSGHNTVSWYQQALGQGPQFIFQYYREEENGRGNFPPRFSGLQFPNYSSELNVNALELDDSALYLCASSPETSGGLDEQFFGPGTRLTVL.

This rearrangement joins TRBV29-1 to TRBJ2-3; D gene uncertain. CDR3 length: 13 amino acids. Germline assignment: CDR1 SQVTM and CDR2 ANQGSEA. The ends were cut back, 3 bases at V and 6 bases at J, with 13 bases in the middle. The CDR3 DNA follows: TGCAGCGTTGATGGCGAGAACGTTGATACGCAGTATTTT. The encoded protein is CSVDGENVDTQYF.

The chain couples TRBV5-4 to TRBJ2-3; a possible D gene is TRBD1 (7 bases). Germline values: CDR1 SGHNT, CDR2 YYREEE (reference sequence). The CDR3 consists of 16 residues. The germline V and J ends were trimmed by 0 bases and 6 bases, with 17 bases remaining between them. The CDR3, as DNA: TGTGCCAGCAGCTTGGAACAGGGGCGGCGGGGCGATACGCAGTATTTT. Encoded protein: CASSLEQGRRGDTQYF.

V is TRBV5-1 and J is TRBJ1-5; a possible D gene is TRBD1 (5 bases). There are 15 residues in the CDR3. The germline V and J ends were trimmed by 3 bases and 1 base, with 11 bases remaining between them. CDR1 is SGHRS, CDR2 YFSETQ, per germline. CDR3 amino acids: CASSWGPLSNQPQHF. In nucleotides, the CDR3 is TGCGCCAGCAGCTGGGGACCTTTGAGCAATCAGCCCCAGCATTTT.

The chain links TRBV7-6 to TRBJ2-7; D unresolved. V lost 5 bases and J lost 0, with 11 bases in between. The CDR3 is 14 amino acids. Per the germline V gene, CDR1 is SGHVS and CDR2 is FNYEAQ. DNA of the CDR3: TGTGCCAGCAGCCAATATTCTAGCTCCTACGAGCAGTACTTC. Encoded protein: CASSQYSSSYEQYF.

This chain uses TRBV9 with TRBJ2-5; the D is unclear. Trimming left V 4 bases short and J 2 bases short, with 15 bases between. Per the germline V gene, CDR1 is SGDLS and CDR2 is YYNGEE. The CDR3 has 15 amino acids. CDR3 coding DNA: TGTGCCAGCAGCTTGTATGGCCGACAACAAGAGACCCAGTACTTC. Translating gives CASSLYGRQQETQYF. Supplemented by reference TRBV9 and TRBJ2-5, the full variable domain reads DSGVTQTPKHLITATGQRVTLRCSPRSGDLSVYWYQQSLDQGLQFLIQYYNGEERAKGNILERFSAQQFPDLHSELNLSSLELGDSALYFCASSLYGRQQETQYFGPGTRLLVL.

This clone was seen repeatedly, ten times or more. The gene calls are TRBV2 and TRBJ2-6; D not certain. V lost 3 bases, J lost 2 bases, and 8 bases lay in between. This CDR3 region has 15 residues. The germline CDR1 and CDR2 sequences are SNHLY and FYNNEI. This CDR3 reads CASSEWQAGANVLTF. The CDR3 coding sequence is TGTGCCAGCAGTGAGTGGCAGGCTGGGGCCAACGTCCTGACTTTC.

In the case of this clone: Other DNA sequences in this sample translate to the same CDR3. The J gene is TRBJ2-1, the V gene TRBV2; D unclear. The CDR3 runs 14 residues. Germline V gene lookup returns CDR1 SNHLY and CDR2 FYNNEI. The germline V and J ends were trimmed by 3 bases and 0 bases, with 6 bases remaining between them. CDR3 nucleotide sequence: TGTGCCAGCAGTGACCTCAGCTCCTACAATGAGCAGTTCTTC. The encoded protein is CASSDLSSYNEQFF. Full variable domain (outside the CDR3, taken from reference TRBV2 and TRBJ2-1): EPEVTQTPSHQVTQMGQEVILRCVPISNHLYFYWYRQILGQKVEFLVSFYNNEISEKSEIFDDQFSVERPDGSNFTLKIRSTKLEDSAMYFCASSDLSSYNEQFFGPGTRLTVL.

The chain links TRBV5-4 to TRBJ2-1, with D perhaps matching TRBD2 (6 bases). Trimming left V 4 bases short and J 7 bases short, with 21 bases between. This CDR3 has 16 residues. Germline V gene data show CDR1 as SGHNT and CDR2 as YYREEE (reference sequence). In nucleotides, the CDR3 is TGTGCCAGCAGCCCGGGTGGGTCCGGGACTTCTAATGAGCAGTTCTTC. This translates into CASSPGGSGTSNEQFF.

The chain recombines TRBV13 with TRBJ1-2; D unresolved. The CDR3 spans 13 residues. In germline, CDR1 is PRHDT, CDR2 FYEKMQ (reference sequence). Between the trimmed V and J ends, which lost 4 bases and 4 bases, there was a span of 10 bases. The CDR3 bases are TGTGCCAGCAGCTCCCCACTTAGCTATGGCTACACCTTC. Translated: CASSSPLSYGYTF.

CDR3 loop: CASSLGPLYYEQYF. The CDR3 DNA follows: TGTGCCAGCAGCTTAGGTCCCCTTTACTACGAGCAGTACTTC. The chain links TRBV7-2 to TRBJ2-7; D gene uncertain. Germline V gene data show CDR1 as SGHTA and CDR2 as FQGNSA. The CDR3 runs to 14 residues. V was pared by 1 base and J by 3 bases, with 10 bases between.

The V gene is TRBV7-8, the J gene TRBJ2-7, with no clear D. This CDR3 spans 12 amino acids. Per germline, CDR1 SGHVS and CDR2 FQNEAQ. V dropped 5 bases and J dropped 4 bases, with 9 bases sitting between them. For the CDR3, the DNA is TGTGCCAGCAGCCCCGGAACTTACGAGCAGTACTTC. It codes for CASSPGTYEQYF.

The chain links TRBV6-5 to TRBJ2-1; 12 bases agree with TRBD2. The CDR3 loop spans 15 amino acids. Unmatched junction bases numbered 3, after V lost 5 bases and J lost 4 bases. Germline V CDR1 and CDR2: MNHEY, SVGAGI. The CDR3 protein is CASSRTSGEYNEQFF. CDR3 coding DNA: TGTGCCAGCAGTCGGACTAGCGGGGAGTACAATGAGCAGTTCTTC.

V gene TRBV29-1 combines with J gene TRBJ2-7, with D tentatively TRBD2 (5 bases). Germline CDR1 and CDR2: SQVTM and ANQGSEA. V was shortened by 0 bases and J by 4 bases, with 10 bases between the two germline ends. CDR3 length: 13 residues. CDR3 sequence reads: CSVEDLSGYEQYF. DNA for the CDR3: TGCAGCGTTGAAGATCTCTCGGGGTACGAGCAGTACTTC.

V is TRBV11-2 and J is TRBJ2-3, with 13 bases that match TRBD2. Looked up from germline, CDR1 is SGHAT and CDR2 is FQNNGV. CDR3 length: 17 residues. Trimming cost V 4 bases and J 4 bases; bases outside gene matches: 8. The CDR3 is CASSWGLAGRVADTQYF. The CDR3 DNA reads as TGTGCCAGCAGCTGGGGACTAGCGGGGAGGGTTGCAGATACGCAGTATTTT.

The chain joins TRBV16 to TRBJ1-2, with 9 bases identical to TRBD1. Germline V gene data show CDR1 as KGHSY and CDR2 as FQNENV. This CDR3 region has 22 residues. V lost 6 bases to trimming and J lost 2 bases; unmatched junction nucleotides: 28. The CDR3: CASSQRAGLQGAAPQGNYGYTF. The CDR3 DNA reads TGTGCCAGCAGTCAGCGGGCCGGTTTACAGGGGGCGGCACCTCAGGGAAACTATGGCTACACCTTC.

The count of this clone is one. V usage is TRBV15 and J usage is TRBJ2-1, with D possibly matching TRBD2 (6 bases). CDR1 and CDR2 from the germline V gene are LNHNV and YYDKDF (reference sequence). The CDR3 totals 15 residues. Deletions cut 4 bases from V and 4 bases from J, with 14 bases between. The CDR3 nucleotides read TGTGCCACCAGCACCCCGGGAGCCAGTTACAATGAGCAGTTCTTC. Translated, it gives CATSTPGASYNEQFF. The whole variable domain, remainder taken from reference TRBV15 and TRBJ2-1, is DAMVIQNPRYQVTQFGKPVTLSCSQTLNHNVMYWYQQKSSQAPKLLFHYYDKDFNNEADTPDNFQSRRPNTSFCFLDIRSPGLGDTAMYLCATSTPGASYNEQFFGPGTRLTVL.

The DNA of the CDR3 is TGTGCCAGCAGCCGACCGGGGAACGAGCAGTACTTC. It yields the protein CASSRPGNEQYF. The V gene is TRBV6-5, the J gene TRBJ2-7; tentative D call: TRBD2 (5 bases). CDR1 is MNHEY and CDR2 is SVGAGI in the germline V gene. The CDR3 extends over 12 amino acids. Trimming removed 6 bases at V and 5 bases at J, with 11 bases between.

The CDR3 DNA reads as TGTGCCAGCAGCGTAGGAGACGGGGGCGCCGGCTATGGCTACACCTTC. Encoded protein: CASSVGDGGAGYGYTF. This sequence joins TRBV9 and TRBJ1-2; D possibly corresponds to TRBD1 (6 bases). Trimming shortened V by 0 bases and J by 4 bases, and 16 bases separated the two germline ends. The CDR3 has 16 residues. Germline lookup yields CDR1 SGDLS and CDR2 YYNGEE.

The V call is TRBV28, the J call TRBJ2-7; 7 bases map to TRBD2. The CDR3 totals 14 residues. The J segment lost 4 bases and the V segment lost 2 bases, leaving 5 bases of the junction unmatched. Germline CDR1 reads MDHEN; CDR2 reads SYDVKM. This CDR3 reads CASSLGGGDYEQYF. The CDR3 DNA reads TGTGCCAGCAGTTTAGGGGGGGGAGATTACGAGCAGTACTTC.